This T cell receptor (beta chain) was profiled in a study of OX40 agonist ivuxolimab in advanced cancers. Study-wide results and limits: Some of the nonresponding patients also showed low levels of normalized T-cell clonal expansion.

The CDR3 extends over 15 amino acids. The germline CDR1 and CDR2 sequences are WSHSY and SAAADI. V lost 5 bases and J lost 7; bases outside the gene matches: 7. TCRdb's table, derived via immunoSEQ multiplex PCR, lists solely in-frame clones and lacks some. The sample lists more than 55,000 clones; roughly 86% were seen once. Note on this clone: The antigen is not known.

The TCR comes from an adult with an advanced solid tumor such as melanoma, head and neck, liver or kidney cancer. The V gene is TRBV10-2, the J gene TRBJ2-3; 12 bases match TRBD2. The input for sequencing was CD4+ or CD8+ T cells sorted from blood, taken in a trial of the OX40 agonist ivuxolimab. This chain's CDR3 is CASSSLAGGPNTQYF. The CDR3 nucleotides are TGCGCCAGCAGTTCCCTAGCGGGGGGGCCCAATACGCAGTATTTT.